The clone carrying this T cell receptor beta chain appeared once. Its antigen is not known. The PCR employed 60 Vbeta primers together with 13 Jbeta primers. Sequencing used immunoSEQ multiplex PCR; TCRdb keeps in-frame clones, though not all of them. The profile covers about 190,000 clones, with over 75% appearing a single time and 6.3% taken by the ten largest. Germline trimming cut 2 bases from V and 3 bases from J; bases unmatched to any gene: 13. CDR1 is SGDLS and CDR2 is YYNGEE in the germline V gene. This CDR3 is 17 amino acids long. This entry is derived from a study of cytomegalovirus exposure and HLA in healthy donors. Study-wide findings and caveats: Overall, approximately 180 TCR beta chains were annotated as cytomegalovirus-associated.

This TCR was recovered from a man aged 40-55 years in good health and CMV-seropositive. The chain uses TRBV9 and TRBJ2-7; TRBD1 agrees at 8 bases. The source material was PBMCs. The CDR3 sequence: CASSVGLNRGIGYEQYF. The CDR3 coding sequence is TGTGCCAGCAGCGTGGGCCTAAACAGGGGGATCGGCTACGAGCAGTACTTC.